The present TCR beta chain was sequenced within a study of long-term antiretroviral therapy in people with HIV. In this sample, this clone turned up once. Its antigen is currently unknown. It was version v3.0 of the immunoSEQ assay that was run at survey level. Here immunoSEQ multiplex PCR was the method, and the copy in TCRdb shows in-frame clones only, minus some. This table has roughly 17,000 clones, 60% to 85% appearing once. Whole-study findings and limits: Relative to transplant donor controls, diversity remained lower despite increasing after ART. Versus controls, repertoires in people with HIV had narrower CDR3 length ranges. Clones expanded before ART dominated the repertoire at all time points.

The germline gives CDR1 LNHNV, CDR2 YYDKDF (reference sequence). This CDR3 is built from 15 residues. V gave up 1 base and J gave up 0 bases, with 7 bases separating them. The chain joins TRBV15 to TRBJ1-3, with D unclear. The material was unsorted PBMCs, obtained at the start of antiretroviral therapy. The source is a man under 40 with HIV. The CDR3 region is CATSRGSFSGNTIYF. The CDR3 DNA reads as TGTGCCACCAGCAGAGGGTCCTTCTCTGGAAACACCATATATTTT. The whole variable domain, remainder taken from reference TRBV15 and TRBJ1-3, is DAMVIQNPRYQVTQFGKPVTLSCSQTLNHNVMYWYQQKSSQAPKLLFHYYDKDFNNEADTPDNFQSRRPNTSFCFLDIRSPGLGDTAMYLCATSRGSFSGNTIYFGEGSWLTVV.